The 16 T cell receptor beta chains reported below all come from one sample, sequenced in a study of blood T cell repertoires in COVID-19. TCRdb's table, derived via immunoSEQ multiplex PCR, lists solely in-frame clones and lacks some. The sample holds about 190,000 clones; around 90% are singletons and the top ten take around 6.6%. The sequenced sample was peripheral blood. All receptors come from a man aged 35 to 55 with acute or convalescent COVID-19.

This sequence joins TRBV11-1 and TRBJ2-5; TRBD1 matches at 8 bases. CDR1 and CDR2 (germline): SGHAT, FQDESV (reference sequence). The CDR3 runs to 13 residues. V was clipped by 5 bases and J by 4 bases; unmatched bases: 3. CDR3 protein: CASSQDRVETQYF. The CDR3 coding sequence is TGTGCCAGCAGCCAGGACAGGGTAGAGACCCAGTACTTC.

The J gene is TRBJ2-2, the V gene TRBV27; D is perhaps TRBD2 (6 bases). Per the germline V gene, CDR1 is MNHEY and CDR2 is SMNVEV (reference sequence). V dropped 7 bases and J dropped 1 base, with 16 bases sitting between them. The CDR3 is 16 amino acids. The CDR3 reads CASKSNGGGNTGELFF. CDR3 nucleotides: TGTGCCAGCAAAAGTAATGGGGGAGGGAACACCGGGGAGCTGTTTTTT.

V usage is TRBV11-2 and J usage is TRBJ2-7; D possibly corresponds to TRBD1 (5 bases). The CDR3 runs to 14 residues. Germline V gene sequence: CDR1 SGHAT, CDR2 FQNNGV. V lost 1 base and J lost 4, with 11 bases in between. The CDR3: CASSLGDREYEQYF. As DNA, the CDR3 is TGTGCCAGCAGCTTAGGTGACAGAGAGTACGAGCAGTACTTC.

CDR3 DNA sequence: TGTGCCAGCAGCGTAGCTGGCGGGGGGAACACCGGGGAGCTGTTTTTT. It specifies CASSVAGGGNTGELFF. The chain carries TRBV9 and TRBJ2-2; 7 bases are shared with TRBD2. The J segment lost 1 base and the V segment lost 0 bases, leaving 3 bases of the junction unmatched. CDR1 and CDR2 from the germline V gene are SGDLS and YYNGEE. The CDR3 length is 16 residues.

J is TRBJ1-4 and V is TRBV7-2, with D hard to call. Germline V gene data show CDR1 as SGHTA and CDR2 as FQGNSA. Trimming cost V 1 base and J 0 bases, with 6 bases left between them. The CDR3 runs 15 residues. For the CDR3, the DNA is TGTGCCAGCAGCTTAGTCAGTACAACTAATGAAAAACTGTTTTTT. Amino acids: CASSLVSTTNEKLFF.

The J gene is TRBJ2-3, the V gene TRBV9; no reliable D call. The CDR3 totals 14 residues. V lost 0 bases to trimming and J lost 4 bases, with 9 bases between them. Germline V gene lookup returns CDR1 SGDLS and CDR2 YYNGEE. The CDR3 DNA follows: TGTGCCAGCAGCGTAGGGATGGGCTCAGATACGCAGTATTTT. Translating it yields CASSVGMGSDTQYF.

This clone was seen only once. The CDR3 region is CASSDQGGADTQYF. CDR3 bases: TGCGCCAGCAGCGACCAGGGAGGTGCAGATACGCAGTATTTT. The chain uses TRBV5-1 and TRBJ2-3; D perhaps matches TRBD2 (6 bases). V was trimmed by 4 bases and J by 4 bases, leaving 13 bases between them. This CDR3 is built from 14 residues. Germline loops: CDR1 SGHRS, CDR2 YFSETQ.

The chain has TRBV27 and TRBJ2-1, with D maybe TRBD1 (7 bases). Germline V gives CDR1 MNHEY, CDR2 SMNVEV (reference sequence). V was shortened by 2 bases and J by 5 bases, with 19 bases between the two germline ends. This CDR3 is built from 17 residues. Here the CDR3 reads CASSLVPGQWGDNEQFF. Here the CDR3 DNA reads TGTGCCAGCAGTTTAGTTCCGGGACAGTGGGGGGACAATGAGCAGTTCTTC.

This rearrangement joins TRBV11-3 to TRBJ2-2; perhaps TRBD1 as D (5 bases). V lost 3 bases and J 3 bases, leaving 8 bases between the germline ends. There are 14 residues in the CDR3. The germline CDR1 and CDR2 sequences are SGHNT and YENEEA. CDR3 DNA sequence: TGTGCCAGCAGCTTCCTCAGGGACACCGGGGAGCTGTTTTTT. Its translation: CASSFLRDTGELFF.

This clone has a single count. The chain couples TRBV6-5 to TRBJ2-1; 7 nucleotides align to TRBD1. The length of the CDR3 is 15 residues. With V trimmed by 6 bases and J by 4 bases, 9 bases remained unmatched. Germline V lookup: CDR1 MNHEY, CDR2 SVGAGI. The CDR3 DNA is TGTGCCAGCAGCGATTTGACAGGGCGGTACAATGAGCAGTTCTTC. Protein sequence: CASSDLTGRYNEQFF.

This clone was seen just once. V and J are TRBV29-1 and TRBJ1-3, with D tentatively TRBD1 (5 bases). CDR3 size: 15 residues. Germline CDR1 and CDR2: SQVTM and ANQGSEA. V gave up 5 bases and J gave up 3 bases, with 17 bases separating them. CDR3 loop: CSVYSGSQGGNTIYF. CDR3 DNA: TGCAGCGTTTATTCTGGTAGCCAGGGTGGAAACACCATATATTTT.

This clone showed up just once. The CDR3, as DNA: TGTGCCAGTAGTCCCACAGGGGGCGCAGGGCAGCCCCAGCATTTT. It specifies CASSPTGGAGQPQHF. V gene TRBV19 combines with J gene TRBJ1-5, with TRBD1 matching over 9 bases. J lost 7 bases, V lost 5 bases, and 9 bases had no gene match. Germline V gene data show CDR1 as LNHDA and CDR2 as SQIVND (reference sequence). The CDR3 extends over 15 amino acids.

This chain uses TRBV12-3 or TRBV12-4 with TRBJ1-2, with D uncertain. The CDR3 sequence is 10 residues long. The V and J ends lost 10 bases and 10 bases respectively, with 13 bases between them. The CDR3 DNA is TGTGCCATCCGCCTCGGTGACTACACCTTC. Translated, it gives CAIRLGDYTF.

The genes are TRBV3-1 (or the pseudogene TRBV3-2) and TRBJ2-5, with a possible D match to TRBD2 (5 bases). Per germline, CDR1 LGHDT and CDR2 YNNKEL (reference sequence). This CDR3 spans 16 amino acids. V lost 4 bases and J lost 1, with 16 bases in between. The CDR3 nucleotides are TGTGCCAGCAGCCCCGAAAGGAGGATAGCCCAAGAGACCCAGTACTTC. Its translation is CASSPERRIAQETQYF.

The V and J genes are TRBV28 and TRBJ1-1; D is perhaps TRBD1 (5 bases). CDR1 is MDHEN, CDR2 SYDVKM, per germline. CDR3 size: 13 residues. V gave up 6 bases and J gave up 7 bases, with 15 bases separating them. CDR3 loop: CASRVQAWDEAFF. CDR3 sequence (DNA): TGTGCCAGCAGGGTACAGGCCTGGGATGAAGCTTTCTTT.

The chain has TRBV5-1 and TRBJ2-5, with 8 positions matching TRBD1. V trimming: 4 bases; J trimming: 5 bases; junction bases outside the gene matches: 7. CDR1 is SGHRS and CDR2 is YFSETQ in the germline V gene. The CDR3 contains 14 residues. The CDR3 DNA is TGCGCCAGCAGCCTGGAGTACAGGGGGGAGACCCAGTACTTC. This sequence encodes CASSLEYRGETQYF. Complete variable domain (other parts from reference TRBV5-1 and TRBJ2-5): KAGVTQTPRYLIKTRGQQVTLSCSPISGHRSVSWYQQTPGQGLQFLFEYFSETQRNKGNFPGRFSGRQFSNSRSEMNVSTLELGDSALYLCASSLEYRGETQYFGPGTRLLVL.